This T cell receptor (beta chain) emerged from a study of control samples from healthy donors and cancer patients. The table came from immunoSEQ multiplex PCR; TCRdb's copy has only in-frame clones and leaves some out. This sample yields some 150,000 clones, of which 91% are seen a single time; approximately 3.2% belongs to the top ten. The germline gives CDR1 SQVTM, CDR2 ANQGSEA. This CDR3 has 15 residues. Trimming took 2 bases from V and 4 from J; bases not matched to a gene: 4. The sequenced sample was blood. The chain is built from TRBV29-1 and TRBJ2-3; TRBD2 matches 12 bases. This receptor was identified in a young man in good health. CDR3 sequence: CSVESSGGDADTQYF. The CDR3, as DNA: TGCAGCGTTGAATCTAGCGGGGGGGATGCAGATACGCAGTATTTT.